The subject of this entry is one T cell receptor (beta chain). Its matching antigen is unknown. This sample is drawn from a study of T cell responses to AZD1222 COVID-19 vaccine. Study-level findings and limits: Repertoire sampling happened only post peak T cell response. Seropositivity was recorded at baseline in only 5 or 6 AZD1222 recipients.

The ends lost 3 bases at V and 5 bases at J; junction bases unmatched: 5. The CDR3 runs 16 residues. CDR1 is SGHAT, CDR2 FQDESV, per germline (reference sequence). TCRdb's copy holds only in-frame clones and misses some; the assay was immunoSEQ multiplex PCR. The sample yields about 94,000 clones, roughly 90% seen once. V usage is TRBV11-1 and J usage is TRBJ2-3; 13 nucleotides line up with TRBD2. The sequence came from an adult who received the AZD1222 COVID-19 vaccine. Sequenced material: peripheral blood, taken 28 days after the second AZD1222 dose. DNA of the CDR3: TGTGCCAGCAGCTTCAGACTAGCGGGGGGACGAGATACGCAGTATTTT. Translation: CASSFRLAGGRDTQYF.